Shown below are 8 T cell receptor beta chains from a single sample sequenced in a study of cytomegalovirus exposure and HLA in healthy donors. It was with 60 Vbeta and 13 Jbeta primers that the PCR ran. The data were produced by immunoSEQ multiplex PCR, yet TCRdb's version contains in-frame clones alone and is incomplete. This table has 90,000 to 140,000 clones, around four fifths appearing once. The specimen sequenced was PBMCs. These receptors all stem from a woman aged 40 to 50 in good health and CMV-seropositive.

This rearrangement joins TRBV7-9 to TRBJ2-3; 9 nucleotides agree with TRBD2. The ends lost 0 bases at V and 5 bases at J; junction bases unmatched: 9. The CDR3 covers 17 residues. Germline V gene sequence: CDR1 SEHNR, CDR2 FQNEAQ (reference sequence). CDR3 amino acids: CASSLALWREGGDTQYF. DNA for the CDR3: TGTGCCAGCAGCTTAGCCCTCTGGCGGGAGGGAGGAGATACGCAGTATTTT.

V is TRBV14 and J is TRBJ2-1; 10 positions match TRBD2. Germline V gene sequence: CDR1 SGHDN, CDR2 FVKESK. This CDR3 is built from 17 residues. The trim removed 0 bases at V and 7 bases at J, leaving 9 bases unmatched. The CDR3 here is CASSQDAWLAGVNEQFF. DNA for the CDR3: TGTGCCAGCAGCCAAGATGCTTGGCTAGCGGGAGTAAATGAGCAGTTCTTC.

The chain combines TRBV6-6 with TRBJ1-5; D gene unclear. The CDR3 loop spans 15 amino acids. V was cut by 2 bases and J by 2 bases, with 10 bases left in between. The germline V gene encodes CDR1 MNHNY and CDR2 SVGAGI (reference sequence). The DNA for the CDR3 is TGTGCCAGCAGTTACAACCCCGCAGGCAATCAGCCCCAGCATTTT. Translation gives CASSYNPAGNQPQHF.

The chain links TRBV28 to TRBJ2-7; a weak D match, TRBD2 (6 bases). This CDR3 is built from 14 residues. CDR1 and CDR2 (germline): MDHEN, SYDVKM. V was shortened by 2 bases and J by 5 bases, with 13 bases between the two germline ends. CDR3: CASSLPGGNHEQYF. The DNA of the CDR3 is TGTGCCAGCAGTTTACCGGGCGGGAACCACGAGCAGTACTTC.

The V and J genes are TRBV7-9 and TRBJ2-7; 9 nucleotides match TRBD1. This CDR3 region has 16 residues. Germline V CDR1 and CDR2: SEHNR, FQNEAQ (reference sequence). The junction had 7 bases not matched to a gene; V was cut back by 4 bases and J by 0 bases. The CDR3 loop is CASSSWTGQGSYEQYF. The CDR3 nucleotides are TGTGCCAGCAGCTCTTGGACGGGACAGGGCTCCTACGAGCAGTACTTC.

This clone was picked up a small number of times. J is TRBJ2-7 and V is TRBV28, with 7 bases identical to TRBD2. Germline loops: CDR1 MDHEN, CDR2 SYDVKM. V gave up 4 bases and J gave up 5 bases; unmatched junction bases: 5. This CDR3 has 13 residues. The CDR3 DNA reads TGTGCCAGCAGTTGGGCCAGCGGGGACGAGCAGTACTTC. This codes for CASSWASGDEQYF.

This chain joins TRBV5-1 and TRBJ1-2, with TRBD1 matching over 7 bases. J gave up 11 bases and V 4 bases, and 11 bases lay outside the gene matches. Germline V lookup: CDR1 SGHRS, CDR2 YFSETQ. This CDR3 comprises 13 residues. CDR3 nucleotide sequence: TGCGCCAGCAGCCAACAGGGGCCCCCGGGTTACACCTTC. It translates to CASSQQGPPGYTF.

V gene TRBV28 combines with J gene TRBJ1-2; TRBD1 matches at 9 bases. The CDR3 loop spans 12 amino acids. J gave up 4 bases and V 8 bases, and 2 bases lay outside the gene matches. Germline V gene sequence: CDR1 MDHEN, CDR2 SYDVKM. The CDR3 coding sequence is TGTGCCAGCGGGGACAGGGTCTATGGCTACACCTTC. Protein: CASGDRVYGYTF.